This T cell receptor (beta chain) stems from a study of yellow fever vaccine responses in identical twins. Study-wide points: Vaccine T cell responses of twins reportedly seemed partly convergent and partly personalized.

This clonotype was seen just once. What it recognizes is unknown. V lost 5 bases and J lost 2, with 18 bases in between. This CDR3 comprises 17 residues. TCRdb called the RT-PCR reads again in MiXCR, with one record for every CDR3 protein. The sample records about 23,000 distinct CDR3 sequences, 60% to 85% being singletons. The rearrangement joins TRBV12-3 or TRBV12-4 to TRBJ1-4; a possible D gene is TRBD1 (6 bases). The clonotype was recovered from a woman aged 18-29 years who received the yellow fever vaccine. The specimen was T cells from blood (PBMCs), unsorted or a sorted subset (not recorded which), collected before or after yellow fever vaccination (not recorded which). In nucleotides, the CDR3 is TGTGCCAGCAGTAAGAAATTCGGCACAGGGACTAATGAAAAACTGTTTTTT. Amino acid sequence: CASSKKFGTGTNEKLFF.